Below are 5 T cell receptor beta chains sequenced from a single sample in a study of blood T cell repertoires in COVID-19. Assay used: immunoSEQ multiplex PCR; TCRdb lists only in-frame clones, some missing. The sample consists of 110,000 or so clones, 80% to 90% of them appearing once. Sequencing input: peripheral blood. All receptors derive from a man aged 35-49 years with acute or convalescent COVID-19.

The chain employs TRBV27 and TRBJ1-6; no firm D call. Germline CDR1 MNHEY, CDR2 SMNVEV (reference sequence). There are 15 residues in the CDR3. The V end was cut by 3 bases, the J end by 10 bases, with 16 bases between. The CDR3 sequence: CASSLYSPTYSPLHF. The CDR3 DNA reads TGTGCCAGCAGTTTGTACAGCCCCACGTACTCACCCCTCCACTTT.

The chain is built from TRBV5-1 and TRBJ2-1, with a weak D call TRBD2 (6 bases). The CDR3 runs to 13 residues. V lost 0 bases and J lost 12, with 13 bases in between. Germline V CDR1 and CDR2: SGHRS, YFSETQ. In DNA form, the CDR3 reads TGCGCCAGCAGCTTGGCGCCGCTAGCGACGCAGTTCTTC. This translates into CASSLAPLATQFF.

This rearrangement joins TRBV12-5 to TRBJ2-1; the D gene is possibly TRBD2 (5 bases). The CDR3 is made up of 16 amino acids. Trimming removed 0 bases at V and 1 base at J, with 10 bases between. The germline CDR1 and CDR2 sequences are LGHNT and FRNRAP. CDR3: CASGLVHSGSYNEQFF. In nucleotides, the CDR3 is TGTGCTAGTGGTTTGGTACACAGCGGTTCCTACAATGAGCAGTTCTTC.

The table lists this clone with a few counts. The chain links TRBV9 to TRBJ2-1; TRBD2 matches 8 bases. The CDR3 sequence is 15 residues long. Germline-derived CDR1 and CDR2 are SGDLS and YYNGEE. J gave up 3 bases and V 1 base, and 3 bases lay outside the gene matches. This CDR3 is CASSVKAGVYNEQFF. CDR3 DNA sequence: TGTGCCAGCAGCGTAAAAGCGGGGGTCTACAATGAGCAGTTCTTC. Full variable domain (rest looked up from reference TRBV9 and TRBJ2-1): DSGVTQTPKHLITATGQRVTLRCSPRSGDLSVYWYQQSLDQGLQFLIQYYNGEERAKGNILERFSAQQFPDLHSELNLSSLELGDSALYFCASSVKAGVYNEQFFGPGTRLTVL.

The J gene is TRBJ2-5, the V gene TRBV18; unclear D gene. The CDR3 loop spans 14 amino acids. Trimming took off 1 base at V and 1 base at J, with 7 bases between the two ends. Germline assignment: CDR1 KGHSH and CDR2 LQKENI. The CDR3, as DNA: TGTGCCAGCTCACCACGCACCGGCCAAGAGACCCAGTACTTC. This gives the protein CASSPRTGQETQYF.